Listed below are T cell receptor beta chains from one sample, sequenced in a study of T cell clusters in autoimmune cytopenias. TCRdb reprocessed the multiplex PCR reads, with one entry per CDR3 protein and no DNA. The table for this sample gives under 8,500 distinct CDR3 sequences. The data also belong to a second study, concerning T cell repertoires in aging, cancer and after chemotherapy.

What was sequenced was peripheral blood. All receptors come from a human donor in good health. CDR3s include the opening cysteine and the closing phenylalanine or tryptophan. Size is stated for part of the rows, as once, few or many counts, or as a class when the clone is expanded.

v_call	clone_size	j_call	cdr3_aa
TRBV29-1	.	TRBJ1-4	CSVEAPGVRGKLFF
TRBV7-6	.	TRBJ2-5	CASSPGHSQYF
TRBV19	.	TRBJ2-1	CASSVPGQGAGNEQFF
TRBV29-1	medium-sized	TRBJ2-1	CSVEELRNEQFF
TRBV5-4	medium-sized	TRBJ2-6	CASSLAGANVLTF
TRBV12-3/TRBV12-4	.	TRBJ2-3	CASQSSLAEDTQYF
TRBV10-3	.	TRBJ1-1	CAISDPSIWEVAFF
TRBV19	.	TRBJ2-7	CASKNRDSASYEQYF
TRBV29-1	.	TRBJ1-1	CSAGGGQANTEAFF
TRBV27	.	TRBJ1-4	CASSSGLGEKLFF
TRBV7-2	.	TRBJ2-1	CASSSQTSGGSSYNEQFF
TRBV19	.	TRBJ2-4	CASSTPGGTGYSIQYF
TRBV6-1	.	TRBJ2-5	CASREGWETQYF
TRBV6-1	.	TRBJ2-5	CASSEGLRAGQETQYF
TRBV19	.	TRBJ2-2	CASSISGIGELFF
TRBV6-5	.	TRBJ1-4	CASSRTGEKLFF
TRBV5-5	.	TRBJ2-3	CASSSGLVGTDTQYF
TRBV5-6	.	TRBJ2-7	CASSSNRGPGHVYEQYF
TRBV19	.	TRBJ2-7	CASSRSHSGRALYEQYF
TRBV24-1	.	TRBJ2-2	CATSGGQGAGELFF
TRBV30	.	TRBJ2-2	CAWSVQRAGELFF
TRBV5-6	.	TRBJ2-2	CASSPALAGPANTGELFF
TRBV6-5	.	TRBJ2-5	CASSLQGPGYQETQYF
TRBV19	.	TRBJ2-3	CASSIGGLAGARGTDTQYF
TRBV6-5	.	TRBJ1-2	CASSLARGYIYGYTF
TRBV6-5	.	TRBJ2-1	CASSYYGQGAYEQFF
TRBV6-5	.	TRBJ1-1	CASSVQVDTEAFF
TRBV19	.	TRBJ2-7	CASSISLRPAYEQYF
TRBV6-5	.	TRBJ1-1	CASKGTLNTEAFF
TRBV6-4	.	TRBJ1-1	CASRGQGSATEAFF
TRBV30	.	TRBJ2-2	CAWGGSVGTGELFF